A single sample gave rise to the 29 T cell receptor beta chains below, sequenced in a study of T cell responses to AZD1222 COVID-19 vaccine (dated by TCRdb to 2020 to 2022). The time point label, read with the paper, signifies: baseline before first vaccination. Libraries were made using the immunoSEQ multiplex PCR assay. TCRdb took over this immuneACCESS table, retaining in-frame rearrangements with V and J assigned. Such tables are incomplete; in checked studies, under half of the missing clones stem from an unresolved V gene, and the remainder is unexplained. The sample table records roughly 180,000 clones; about 86% of these occur just once. 0.4% to 0.5% of the sample goes to the ten largest clones. The sample was peripheral blood, taken on day 0 of AZD1222 vaccination. The receptors were sampled from an adult in good health.

This clone was seen a handful of times. This chain uses TRBV5-1 with TRBJ2-2; possibly TRBD1 or TRBD2 for D (5 bases each). The CDR3 totals 16 residues. Trimming shortened V by 4 bases and J by 1 base, and 14 bases separated the two germline ends. Germline loops: CDR1 SGHRS, CDR2 YFSETQ. The CDR3 bases are TGCGCCAGCAGCCGGCTCCGGGACGGGAACACCGGGGAGCTGTTTTTT. This sequence encodes CASSRLRDGNTGELFF.

The chain couples TRBV7-6 to TRBJ2-1; 7 bases fit TRBD2. Germline V gene sequence: CDR1 SGHVS, CDR2 FNYEAQ. V dropped 0 bases and J dropped 11; count of bases not matched to a gene: 4. The CDR3 is made up of 13 amino acids. In nucleotides, the CDR3 is TGTGCCAGCAGCTTAGCGCCTAGCGGCAAGCAGTTCTTC. It specifies CASSLAPSGKQFF. The full variable domain, with the rest looked up from reference TRBV7-6 and TRBJ2-1, is GAGVSQSPRYKVTKRGQDVALRCDPISGHVSLYWYRQALGQGPEFLTYFNYEAQQDKSGLPNDRFSAERPEGSISTLTIQRTEQRDSAMYRCASSLAPSGKQFFGPGTRLTVL.

The chain joins TRBV10-3 to TRBJ1-2; D is possibly TRBD1 (6 bases). V was trimmed by 0 bases and J by 3 bases, leaving 8 bases between them. The CDR3 is made up of 14 amino acids. Germline CDR1 reads ENHRY; CDR2 reads SYGVKD. DNA of the CDR3: TGTGCCATCAGTGAGTCGACAGGCTACTATGGCTACACCTTC. It translates to CAISESTGYYGYTF.

This clone was seen a handful of times. The J gene is TRBJ1-6, the V gene TRBV11-2; D unclear. Germline-derived CDR1 and CDR2 are SGHAT and FQNNGV. Trimming pared 0 bases from V and 5 bases from J, leaving 8 bases between. The CDR3 is made up of 15 amino acids. CDR3 loop: CASSLEPANNSPLHF. CDR3 nucleotide sequence: TGTGCCAGCAGCTTAGAGCCGGCTAATAATTCACCCCTCCACTTT. Combining the CDR3 with reference TRBV11-2 and TRBJ1-6 gives the whole variable domain EAGVAQSPRYKIIEKRQSVAFWCNPISGHATLYWYQQILGQGPKLLIQFQNNGVVDDSQLPKDRFSAERLKGVDSTLKIQPAKLEDSAVYLCASSLEPANNSPLHFGNGTRLTVT.

In this sample, this clone turned up a few times. The chain uses TRBV4-2 and TRBJ1-3; D unclear. The CDR3 contains 16 residues. The germline CDR1 and CDR2 sequences are LGHNA and YNFKEQ. Between the trimmed V and J ends, which lost 0 bases and 2 bases, there was a span of 11 bases. The CDR3 coding sequence is TGTGCCAGCAGCCAAGATGAGGCCGAGGCTGGAAACACCATATATTTT. It yields the protein CASSQDEAEAGNTIYF.

The chain couples TRBV5-1 to TRBJ1-3, with D possibly TRBD1 on 6 matching bases. Trimming shortened V by 6 bases and J by 3 bases, and 13 bases separated the two germline ends. This CDR3 comprises 14 residues. Germline CDR1 reads SGHRS; CDR2 reads YFSETQ. CDR3 sequence reads: CASNGGTDGNTIYF. In DNA, the CDR3 is TGCGCCAGCAACGGGGGCACCGATGGAAACACCATATATTTT.

CDR3 DNA sequence: TGTGCCAGCAGCTACGGCCTGACAGGGGGGGTGACTGAAGCTTTCTTT. Its translation is CASSYGLTGGVTEAFF. The chain recombines TRBV5-6 with TRBJ1-1, with 9 bases aligning to TRBD1. This CDR3 has 16 residues. Germline CDR1 SGHDT, CDR2 YYEEEE. V was clipped by 3 bases and J by 5 bases; unmatched bases: 11. The full variable domain, with the rest looked up from reference TRBV5-6 and TRBJ1-1, is DAGVTQSPTHLIKTRGQQVTLRCSPKSGHDTVSWYQQALGQGPQFIFQYYEEEERQRGNFPDRFSGHQFPNYSSELNVNALLLGDSALYLCASSYGLTGGVTEAFFGQGTRLTVV.

Of note for this clone: The DNA is omitted, as the CDR3 cannot be located on it reliably, and the CDR3 follows TCRdb's listing. The chain carries TRBV20-1 and TRBJ2-5; the DNA was not used to check the table's D call, TRBD2. Termini included, the CDR3 measures 14 amino acids. CDR1 is DFQATT, CDR2 SNEGSKA, per germline (reference sequence). The CDR3 protein is CSASRPSGILAQYF.

The genes are TRBV7-8 and TRBJ1-1; no firm D call. V gave up 4 bases and J gave up 4 bases, with 13 bases separating them. The CDR3 runs to 14 residues. Looked up from germline, CDR1 is SGHVS and CDR2 is FQNEAQ. CDR3 sequence (DNA): TGTGCCAGCAGCTCAAAACTACCAGGCACTGAAGCTTTCTTT. Translation gives CASSSKLPGTEAFF.

The chain joins TRBV7-3 to TRBJ2-1, with D maybe TRBD2 (6 bases). V was pared by 5 bases and J by 8 bases, with 13 bases between. Germline V gene lookup returns CDR1 SGHTA and CDR2 FQGTGA. The CDR3 contains 13 residues. CDR3 coding DNA: TGTGCCAGCAGCCTGACTAGTTTGGATGAGCAGTTCTTC. Translation: CASSLTSLDEQFF.

The V and J genes are TRBV11-2 and TRBJ2-5, with unresolved D. CDR3 length: 14 residues. Per germline, CDR1 SGHAT and CDR2 FQNNGV. V was pared by 1 base and J by 0 bases, with 6 bases between. The CDR3 DNA is TGTGCCAGCAGCTTAGCAGCGTACCAAGAGACCCAGTACTTC. This encodes CASSLAAYQETQYF.

This chain links TRBV3-1 (or the pseudogene TRBV3-2) with TRBJ2-7; TRBD1 aligns across 7 bases. Germline V CDR1 and CDR2: LGHDT, YNNKEL (reference sequence). The CDR3 is 13 amino acids. The V segment lost 6 bases and the J segment 6 bases; nucleotides outside the gene matches: 8. The CDR3 DNA sequence: TGTGCCAGCAGAGGGACAGAGTTAGGCGAGCAGTACTTC. This encodes CASRGTELGEQYF.

The chain is built from TRBV5-4 and TRBJ2-7; no clear D. Between the trimmed V and J ends, which lost 0 bases and 0 bases, there was a span of 7 bases. The CDR3 is 14 amino acids. In germline, CDR1 is SGHNT, CDR2 YYREEE (reference sequence). Here the CDR3 reads CASSLVQASYEQYF. CDR3 nucleotide sequence: TGTGCCAGCAGCTTGGTTCAGGCCTCCTACGAGCAGTACTTC. Using reference TRBV5-4 and TRBJ2-7 for the parts outside the CDR3, the full variable domain is ETGVTQSPTHLIKTRGQQVTLRCSSQSGHNTVSWYQQALGQGPQFIFQYYREEENGRGNFPPRFSGLQFPNYSSELNVNALELDDSALYLCASSLVQASYEQYFGPGTRLTVT.

This sequence joins TRBV7-9 and TRBJ1-1; the D is unclear. The CDR3 length is 12 residues. V gave up 4 bases and J gave up 6 bases, with 9 bases separating them. CDR1 SEHNR and CDR2 FQNEAQ come from the germline V gene (reference sequence). CDR3 sequence reads: CASSSGRPEAFF. The CDR3 coding sequence is TGTGCCAGCAGCTCCGGCAGGCCTGAAGCTTTCTTT.

This chain links TRBV27 with TRBJ1-5, with 8 bases matching TRBD1. CDR1 and CDR2 (germline): MNHEY, SMNVEV (reference sequence). The CDR3 contains 15 residues. V dropped 3 bases and J dropped 7; count of bases not matched to a gene: 8. CDR3 residues: CASSFSQGAGQPQHF. The CDR3 DNA follows: TGTGCCAGCAGTTTCTCCCAGGGGGCCGGGCAGCCCCAGCATTTT.

The gene calls are TRBV7-8 and TRBJ2-3; a weak D match, TRBD1 (6 bases). Trimming took off 3 bases at V and 4 bases at J, with 14 bases between the two ends. This CDR3 comprises 15 residues. Germline V gene data show CDR1 as SGHVS and CDR2 as FQNEAQ. CDR3 DNA sequence: TGTGCCAGCAGCTTTCGCAGGGGACGGGCAGATACGCAGTATTTT. Translation gives CASSFRRGRADTQYF.

The chain joins TRBV5-1 to TRBJ2-2; no clear D gene. The germline CDR1 and CDR2 sequences are SGHRS and YFSETQ. The CDR3 spans 15 residues. The V end lost 0 bases, the J end lost 1 base, and 7 bases lay between the germline ends. Here the CDR3 reads CASSLAAQNTGELFF. In DNA, the CDR3 is TGCGCCAGCAGCTTGGCCGCCCAGAACACCGGGGAGCTGTTTTTT.

The chain employs TRBV19 and TRBJ1-4, with no clear D. This CDR3 has 14 amino acids. Germline-derived CDR1 and CDR2 are LNHDA and SQIVND (reference sequence). Deletions cut 6 bases from V and 0 bases from J, with 8 bases between. The CDR3 loop is CASSRRSTNEKLFF. The CDR3 DNA sequence: TGTGCCAGTAGCCGACGGTCAACTAATGAAAAACTGTTTTTT. Filled out from reference TRBV19 and TRBJ1-4, the complete variable domain reads DGGITQSPKYLFRKEGQNVTLSCEQNLNHDAMYWYRQDPGQGLRLIYYSQIVNDFQKGDIAEGYSVSREKKESFPLTVTSAQKNPTAFYLCASSRRSTNEKLFFGSGTQLSVL.

The chain joins TRBV11-3 to TRBJ2-1, with D maybe TRBD1 (6 bases). This CDR3 has 15 residues. V shed 1 base and J shed 3 bases, with 10 bases lying between them. Germline V gene lookup returns CDR1 SGHNT and CDR2 YENEEA. The CDR3 coding sequence is TGTGCCAGCAGCTTAGGCCGGACAGTCTACAATGAGCAGTTCTTC. As protein: CASSLGRTVYNEQFF.

J is TRBJ1-4 and V is TRBV7-9; a possible D gene is TRBD1 (5 bases). The V gene's germline CDR1 is SEHNR and CDR2 FQNEAQ (reference sequence). V was trimmed by 5 bases and J by 5 bases, leaving 15 bases between them. There are 15 residues in the CDR3. The CDR3 DNA reads TGTGCCAGCAGCCAGTCGGGGGGGACGAATGAAAAACTGTTTTTT. Its protein product is CASSQSGGTNEKLFF.

The genes are TRBV11-2 and TRBJ2-1, with 7 bases matching TRBD1. V gave up 5 bases and J gave up 0 bases; unmatched junction bases: 4. The CDR3 totals 15 residues. The germline V gene has CDR1 SGHAT and CDR2 FQNNGV. The CDR3 loop is CASSKTGSSYNEQFF. In DNA form, the CDR3 reads TGTGCCAGCAGCAAGACAGGGAGCTCCTACAATGAGCAGTTCTTC. The variable domain in full, completed from reference TRBV11-2 and TRBJ2-1, reads EAGVAQSPRYKIIEKRQSVAFWCNPISGHATLYWYQQILGQGPKLLIQFQNNGVVDDSQLPKDRFSAERLKGVDSTLKIQPAKLEDSAVYLCASSKTGSSYNEQFFGPGTRLTVL.

In this sample, this clone turned up once. This rearrangement joins TRBV9 to TRBJ1-6; D unresolved. The CDR3 has 16 amino acids. CDR1 is SGDLS, CDR2 YYNGEE, per germline. Trimming took 0 bases from V and 0 from J, leaving 7 bases between them. The CDR3 protein is CASSVGTSSYNSPLHF. The CDR3 nucleotides read TGTGCCAGCAGCGTAGGGACCAGCTCCTATAATTCACCCCTCCACTTT.

The J gene is TRBJ1-6, the V gene TRBV28, with D perhaps TRBD1 (5 bases). V lost 3 bases, J lost 0 bases, and 18 bases lay in between. The CDR3 spans 19 residues. Germline-derived CDR1 and CDR2 are MDHEN and SYDVKM. The DNA of the CDR3 is TGTGCCAGCAGTTTTCTGAGACAGAAGGAGAGCTCCTATAATTCACCCCTCCACTTT. It specifies CASSFLRQKESSYNSPLHF.

This clone showed up just once. This chain uses TRBV4-3 with TRBJ1-4; unclear D gene. This CDR3 is 17 amino acids long. V gave up 5 bases and J gave up 0 bases, with 16 bases separating them. CDR1 is LGHNA, CDR2 YSLEER, per germline. Written as DNA, the CDR3 is TGCGCCAGCAGCTCGAGCCCGCAGTTTGCAACTAATGAAAAACTGTTTTTT. This translates into CASSSSPQFATNEKLFF.

This clone came up once. The CDR3 nucleotides read TGCGCCAGCAGCGCCGGAAGGGGGGATCAGCCCCAGCATTTT. Translated: CASSAGRGDQPQHF. The chain is built from TRBV4-3 and TRBJ1-5; D is perhaps TRBD1 (6 bases). Germline V gene data show CDR1 as LGHNA and CDR2 as YSLEER. The CDR3 has 14 residues. Between the trimmed V and J ends, which lost 5 bases and 5 bases, there was a span of 13 bases.

The chain joins TRBV19 to TRBJ2-2; 9 positions agree with TRBD2. V was clipped by 3 bases and J by 7 bases; unmatched bases: 9. The germline V gene has CDR1 LNHDA and CDR2 SQIVND (reference sequence). This CDR3 has 16 amino acids. CDR3 loop: CASSIGLARWGGELFF. The CDR3 region has the DNA TGTGCCAGTAGTATCGGACTAGCGAGATGGGGCGGGGAGCTGTTTTTT.

This clone showed up just once. V gene TRBV4-2 combines with J gene TRBJ2-1; D is possibly TRBD1 or TRBD2 (5 bases each). Looked up from germline, CDR1 is LGHNA and CDR2 is YNFKEQ. This CDR3 comprises 15 residues. The V gene lost 3 bases and the J gene lost 5 bases, with 14 bases spanning the gap. The CDR3 coding sequence is TGTGCCAGCAGCCATATATCAGGGACGCACAATGAGCAGTTCTTC. Residues: CASSHISGTHNEQFF.

The chain employs TRBV27 and TRBJ2-7; TRBD1 aligns across 8 bases. The CDR3 runs 14 residues. V shed 3 bases and J 1 base; nucleotides not matched to a gene: 2. Germline lookup yields CDR1 MNHEY and CDR2 SMNVEV (reference sequence). The CDR3 here is CASSFRTGSYEQYF. CDR3 nucleotides: TGTGCCAGCAGTTTCCGGACAGGGTCCTACGAGCAGTACTTC.

The chain employs TRBV7-3 and TRBJ2-1; 7 bases agree with TRBD1. Germline CDR1 is SGHTA and CDR2 is FQGTGA. Unmatched junction bases numbered 7, after V lost 4 bases and J lost 4 bases. There are 15 residues in the CDR3. This CDR3 is CASSSGTVDYNEQFF. The CDR3 DNA is TGTGCCAGCAGCTCTGGGACAGTGGATTACAATGAGCAGTTCTTC.